The next 24 T cell receptor beta chains were all read from a single sample in a study of Ad26.COV2.S vaccination and SARS-CoV-2 variants. The treatment here: 19 received Ad26.COV2.S at low or high dose, single or two shots; roughly five received placebo; per-sample allocation not given. Day 63 after the first vaccine or placebo injection was the time point for sampling. Only in-frame clones appear in the TCRdb table, and some are missing; sequencing was by immunoSEQ multiplex PCR. This sample has some 640,000 clones, with roughly 90% found just once. The sample in question was peripheral blood, obtained in a trial of Ad26.COV2.S vaccine versus placebo. The origin of the receptors is a person between 18 and 65 years old who received the Ad26.COV2.S COVID-19 vaccine or a placebo.

This chain uses TRBV6-5 with TRBJ1-4; 8 bases are shared with TRBD1. This CDR3 is built from 14 residues. Germline V CDR1 and CDR2: MNHEY, SVGAGI. Trimming cost V 7 bases and J 8 bases; bases outside gene matches: 9. The CDR3 DNA sequence: TGTGCCAGCACCAATGACAGGGGACGGGAAAAACTGTTTTTT. This codes for CASTNDRGREKLFF.

This sequence joins TRBV19 and TRBJ1-1; a weak D match, TRBD1 (6 bases). The CDR3 loop spans 16 amino acids. The V and J ends lost 1 base and 1 base respectively, with 13 bases between them. Germline V gene data show CDR1 as LNHDA and CDR2 as SQIVND (reference sequence). CDR3 sequence (DNA): TGTGCCAGTAGTATAGCCCCGGACAGCCCGAACACTGAAGCTTTCTTT. Its translation: CASSIAPDSPNTEAFF.

Notes on this clone: This sample includes further DNA sequences coding for the same CDR3. The J gene is TRBJ1-3, the V gene TRBV6-2 or TRBV6-3; D unresolved. Germline CDR1 reads MNHEY; CDR2 reads SVGEGT. The V end lost 2 bases, the J end lost 0 bases, and 5 bases lay between the germline ends. The length of the CDR3 is 14 residues. The CDR3 reads CASSYGSSGNTIYF. For the CDR3, the DNA is TGTGCCAGCAGTTACGGGTCCTCTGGAAACACCATATATTTT.

This clone appeared a single time. This chain links TRBV24-1 with TRBJ1-5; no reliable D call. V gave up 3 bases and J gave up 0 bases, with 5 bases separating them. The CDR3 extends over 14 amino acids. CDR1 and CDR2 from the germline V gene are KGHDR and SFDVKD. The CDR3 protein is CATSDRGSNQPQHF. The CDR3 region has the DNA TGTGCCACCAGTGATCGGGGTAGCAATCAGCCCCAGCATTTT.

This clone occurred once. The J gene is TRBJ2-7, the V gene TRBV3-1 (or the pseudogene TRBV3-2); no definite D call. The CDR3 covers 14 residues. Deletions cut 0 bases from V and 0 bases from J, with 6 bases between. CDR1 LGHDT and CDR2 YNNKEL come from the germline V gene (reference sequence). The CDR3 loop reads CASSQEIGSYEQYF. The CDR3, as DNA: TGTGCCAGCAGCCAAGAGATAGGCTCCTACGAGCAGTACTTC.

The chain uses TRBV20-1 and TRBJ2-1, with 7 positions matching TRBD2. The CDR3 consists of 14 residues. Trimming removed 3 bases from V and 3 bases from J; junction bases left unmatched: 5. Germline V CDR1 and CDR2: DFQATT, SNEGSKA (reference sequence). In nucleotides, the CDR3 is TGCAGTGCTAGTCGACTAGCCCTCTACAATGAGCAGTTCTTC. This codes for CSASRLALYNEQFF.

The rearrangement links TRBV5-1 to TRBJ2-2; possible D gene TRBD2, 5 bases. V dropped 5 bases and J dropped 4 bases, with 12 bases sitting between them. CDR3 size: 14 residues. Germline values: CDR1 SGHRS, CDR2 YFSETQ. CDR3 sequence (DNA): TGCGCCAGCAGTCGGGAAACCCGCACCGGGGAGCTGTTTTTT. It encodes CASSRETRTGELFF.

The chain carries TRBV6-5 and TRBJ1-6; 9 bases line up with TRBD1. CDR1 is MNHEY, CDR2 SVGAGI, per germline. The V segment lost 7 bases and the J segment 9 bases; nucleotides outside the gene matches: 7. This CDR3 comprises 14 residues. The CDR3 protein is CASTGQGSGSPLHF. As DNA, the CDR3 is TGTGCCAGCACCGGACAGGGGTCGGGTTCACCCCTCCACTTT.

This chain connects TRBV3-1 (or the pseudogene TRBV3-2) to TRBJ1-2; TRBD1 might be the D (6 bases). CDR3 length equals 17 residues. V lost 4 bases and J lost 2, with 20 bases in between. Per the germline V gene, CDR1 is LGHDT and CDR2 is YNNKEL (reference sequence). For the CDR3, the DNA is TGTGCCAGCAGCCGCATAAACGTCTTAACAGGGAACTATGGCTACACCTTC. Translating it yields CASSRINVLTGNYGYTF.

This clone was observed a single time. The CDR3 spells CASSLWGDSHPNGYTF. Written as DNA, the CDR3 is TGTGCCAGCAGCTTGTGGGGGGACTCCCACCCGAATGGCTACACCTTC. The J gene is TRBJ1-2, the V gene TRBV5-4; tentatively, D is TRBD1 (5 bases). The CDR3 covers 16 residues. The V gene's germline CDR1 is SGHNT and CDR2 YYREEE (reference sequence). Between the trimmed V and J ends, which lost 1 base and 6 bases, there was a span of 19 bases.

In its sample, this clone was seen a few times. The chain uses TRBV5-4 and TRBJ1-1; unclear D gene. The CDR3 covers 11 residues. Germline loops: CDR1 SGHNT, CDR2 YYREEE (reference sequence). V was shortened by 5 bases and J by 8 bases, with 10 bases between the two germline ends. CDR3 sequence (DNA): TGTGCCAGCAGTCTTGGGGTCGAAGCTTTCTTT. Amino acids: CASSLGVEAFF.

This clone was observed once. This chain uses TRBV19 with TRBJ2-7; maybe TRBD1 (6 bases). Germline V CDR1 and CDR2: LNHDA, SQIVND (reference sequence). CDR3 length equals 13 residues. Trimming took 3 bases from V and 4 from J, leaving 10 bases between them. CDR3 in amino acids: CASSMAQGYEQYF. CDR3 coding DNA: TGTGCCAGTAGTATGGCACAGGGATACGAGCAGTACTTC.

V and J are TRBV4-2 and TRBJ2-3, with D maybe TRBD1 (5 bases). The V end was cut by 4 bases, the J end by 3 bases, with 17 bases between. From germline, CDR1 is LGHNA and CDR2 YNFKEQ. The CDR3 is made up of 16 amino acids. CDR3 DNA: TGTGCCAGCAGCCGAGGACAAAATCAAGGGACAGATACGCAGTATTTT. Protein: CASSRGQNQGTDTQYF.

About this clone: This CDR3 is also generated by other DNA sequences in the sample. The CDR3 DNA reads as TGTGCCAGCTCACCAGACAGCCAAGAGACCCAGTACTTC. Its translation: CASSPDSQETQYF. V is TRBV18 and J is TRBJ2-5; a possible D gene is TRBD1 (5 bases). V lost 2 bases to trimming and J lost 1 base, with 5 bases between them. Looked up from germline, CDR1 is KGHSH and CDR2 is LQKENI. This CDR3 contains 13 residues.

J is TRBJ2-7 and V is TRBV4-2; 8 bases line up with TRBD2. J was trimmed by 1 base and V by 0 bases; bases with no gene match: 2. The germline CDR1 and CDR2 sequences are LGHNA and YNFKEQ. The CDR3 runs to 15 residues. The DNA for the CDR3 is TGTGCCAGCAGCCAAGAGATAGCGGGGTCCTACGAGCAGTACTTC. The encoded protein is CASSQEIAGSYEQYF.

The chain recombines TRBV30 with TRBJ1-5; D perhaps matches TRBD1 (5 bases). The CDR3 length is 14 residues. The V end lost 6 bases, the J end lost 0 bases, and 12 bases lay between the germline ends. The germline V gene has CDR1 GTSNPN and CDR2 SVGIG (reference sequence). CDR3 DNA sequence: TGTGCCTGCGAGTCCAGGGATAGCAATCAGCCCCAGCATTTT. It translates to CACESRDSNQPQHF. The full variable domain, its missing parts supplied by reference TRBV30 and TRBJ1-5, is SQTIHQWPATLVQPVGSPLSLECTVEGTSNPNLYWYRQAAGRGLQLLFYSVGIGQISSEVPQNLSASRPQDRQFILSSKKLLLSDSGFYLCACESRDSNQPQHFGDGTRLSIL.

The chain is built from TRBV27 and TRBJ1-5; 11 bases match TRBD1. This CDR3 contains 16 residues. Unmatched junction bases numbered 4, after V lost 4 bases and J lost 2 bases. Germline V gene data show CDR1 as MNHEY and CDR2 as SMNVEV (reference sequence). CDR3 bases: TGTGCCAGCAGTTGGACAGGGGGCACGGGCAATCAGCCCCAGCATTTT. It yields the protein CASSWTGGTGNQPQHF.

V usage is TRBV3-1 (or the pseudogene TRBV3-2) and J usage is TRBJ1-1, with D possibly TRBD1 on 5 matching bases. The CDR3 length is 13 residues. V dropped 7 bases and J dropped 1 base, with 10 bases sitting between them. Germline values: CDR1 LGHDT, CDR2 YNNKEL (reference sequence). DNA of the CDR3: TGTGCCAGCAACAGAAGGGGGAACACTGAAGCTTTCTTT. As protein: CASNRRGNTEAFF.

The V gene is TRBV6-6, the J gene TRBJ2-1; TRBD1 agrees at 8 bases. V was clipped by 5 bases and J by 12 bases; unmatched bases: 9. The CDR3 spans 13 residues. The V gene's germline CDR1 is MNHNY and CDR2 SVGAGI (reference sequence). This CDR3 is CASSQGQAYSQFF. The DNA for the CDR3 is TGTGCCAGCAGTCAGGGACAGGCGTATTCGCAGTTCTTC.

This rearrangement joins TRBV5-6 to TRBJ2-6, with 8 bases matching TRBD1. Germline loops: CDR1 SGHDT, CDR2 YYEEEE. V lost 4 bases, J lost 4 bases, and 4 bases stayed unmatched. This CDR3 has 15 residues. CDR3 loop: CASSRQGLGANVLTF. The CDR3 DNA reads TGTGCCAGCAGCCGACAGGGGCTCGGGGCCAACGTCCTGACTTTC.

V and J are TRBV4-2 and TRBJ2-1, with unresolved D. V was cut by 1 base and J by 8 bases, with 9 bases left in between. The germline V gene encodes CDR1 LGHNA and CDR2 YNFKEQ. The CDR3 length is 13 residues. This CDR3 reads CASSQGSGYEQFF. CDR3 nucleotides: TGTGCCAGCAGCCAAGGGTCGGGTTATGAGCAGTTCTTC.

The chain has TRBV5-1 and TRBJ2-1; possible D gene TRBD2, 5 bases. The CDR3 loop spans 12 amino acids. The germline V gene has CDR1 SGHRS and CDR2 YFSETQ. Trimming took off 2 bases at V and 10 bases at J, with 10 bases between the two ends. The CDR3 is CASSLAVGEQFF. In nucleotides, the CDR3 is TGCGCCAGCAGCTTAGCGGTAGGCGAGCAGTTCTTC.

This clone is a singleton in its sample. The genes are TRBV9 and TRBJ2-5; D might be TRBD2 (5 bases). Germline lookup yields CDR1 SGDLS and CDR2 YYNGEE. The germline V and J ends were trimmed by 4 bases and 1 base, with 14 bases remaining between them. The CDR3 has 15 amino acids. CDR3 sequence reads: CASSPGAASQETQYF. The CDR3 coding sequence is TGTGCCAGCAGCCCTGGAGCGGCCAGCCAAGAGACCCAGTACTTC.

The V and J genes are TRBV6-1 and TRBJ2-2; 9 positions match TRBD2. The germline gives CDR1 MNHNS, CDR2 SASEGT. J was trimmed by 6 bases and V by 8 bases; bases with no gene match: 7. The CDR3 is made up of 14 amino acids. CDR3: CASGQAGGAGELFF. CDR3 in DNA: TGTGCCAGCGGTCAAGCGGGAGGCGCCGGGGAGCTGTTTTTT.